This TCR beta chain was identified during a study of blood T cell repertoires in COVID-19. For the study at large: Acute and convalescent COVID-19 samples came from the United States, Italy and Spain. The analysed material was cDNA or gDNA that came from T cells, B-cell-depleted T cells, or PBMCs.

The CDR3 covers 15 residues. Germline trimming cut 6 bases from V and 2 bases from J; bases unmatched to any gene: 7. Germline V gives CDR1 SNHLY, CDR2 FYNNEI. Under the authors' procedure: For nucleated cells, counts were estimated from reference gene primer amplification. The table came from immunoSEQ multiplex PCR; TCRdb's copy has only in-frame clones and leaves some out. D and trimming were read from the DNA, whereas the V and J calls and clone size are those reported in that table. The sample holds more than 100,000 clones, 88% seen once. The gene calls are TRBV2 and TRBJ2-3; 8 bases are shared with TRBD1. Sequenced input: peripheral blood. The receptor's source is a human donor in a cohort sampled during active COVID-19. The CDR3 loop is CASSDDRGFTDTQYF. In nucleotides, the CDR3 is TGTGCCAGCAGCGATGACAGGGGCTTCACAGATACGCAGTATTTT.